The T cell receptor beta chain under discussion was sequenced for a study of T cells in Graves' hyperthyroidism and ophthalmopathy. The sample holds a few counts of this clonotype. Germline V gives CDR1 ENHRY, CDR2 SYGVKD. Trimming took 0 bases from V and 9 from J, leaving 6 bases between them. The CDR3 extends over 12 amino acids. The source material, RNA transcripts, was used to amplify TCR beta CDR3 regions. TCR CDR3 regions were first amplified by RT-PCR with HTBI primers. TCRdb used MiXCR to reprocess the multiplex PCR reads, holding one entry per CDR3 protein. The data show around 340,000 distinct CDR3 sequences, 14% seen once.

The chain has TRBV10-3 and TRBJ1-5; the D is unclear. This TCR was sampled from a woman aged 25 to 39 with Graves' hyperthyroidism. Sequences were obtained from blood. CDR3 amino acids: CAISESKVPQHF. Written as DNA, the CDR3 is TGTGCCATCAGTGAGTCGAAAGTGCCCCAGCATTTT.